This T cell receptor (beta chain) comes out of a study of blood T cell repertoires in COVID-19. Study in general: COVID-19 samples from acute and convalescent phases originated in the United States, Italy and Spain.

Repertoires were generated with immunoSEQ multiplex PCR, while TCRdb's copy carries only in-frame clones and drops some. Here the sample spans some 200,000 clones, around 84% being singletons. Trimming cost V 0 bases and J 0 bases; bases outside gene matches: 1. This CDR3 has 15 residues. In germline, CDR1 is SGHRS, CDR2 YFSETQ. The chain has TRBV5-1 and TRBJ2-5; the match to TRBD1 covers 8 bases. Sequenced input: peripheral blood. The sequence came from a woman aged 40 to 49 who had recovered from COVID-19. CDR3 in DNA: TGCGCCAGCAGCTTGGGACAGGGGCACCAAGAGACCCAGTACTTC. Translation gives CASSLGQGHQETQYF.